This TCR beta chain was profiled in a study of immune evolution from preneoplasia to lung adenocarcinoma. Study conclusions and caveats: KRAS-mutant nodules had the highest T cell clonality. Top clone share appeared to fall from AAH through AIS, MIA, adenocarcinoma.

Profiling relied on immunoSEQ multiplex PCR, and the TCRdb table lists in-frame clones only, not all of them. The data contain thousands of clones, about 79% of them seen just once; the ten biggest clones take up around 2.5%. This clone was seen a handful of times. Its antigen is unknown. Each case's diagnosis was confirmed by two pathologists on H&E. Macro-dissection enriched premalignant or tumor cells before nucleic acid extraction. The receptor was isolated from a person aged 35-49 years with lung adenocarcinoma. Sequencing was performed on FFPE invasive lung adenocarcinoma tissue.

The DNA for the CDR3 is TGTGCCAGCAGCCCTCTGAGGGCGAACTATGGCTACACCTTC. This sequence encodes CASSPLRANYGYTF. The chain is built from TRBV11-2 and TRBJ1-2; D not certain. Per germline, CDR1 SGHAT and CDR2 FQNNGV. The CDR3 extends over 14 amino acids. Trimming took 5 bases from V and 2 from J, leaving 12 bases between them.